The clone carrying this TCR beta chain has only one observation. Its cognate antigen is unknown. Regarding donors, all were healthy bone marrow donors. The data were obtained in a study of cytomegalovirus exposure and HLA in healthy donors. Whole-study results and caveats: Further analysis was carried out later, and it showed several of the most significant clusters appearing linked to common viral pathogens. The only immune exposure information that was available was CMV serostatus.

Use of 60 Vbeta and 13 Jbeta primers characterized the PCR. The data were produced by immunoSEQ multiplex PCR, yet TCRdb's version contains in-frame clones alone and is incomplete. The table records tens of thousands of clones, 60% to 85% of them present only once. From germline, CDR1 is SGHNT and CDR2 YENEEA. This CDR3 has 20 residues. Unmatched junction bases numbered 14, after V lost 0 bases and J lost 4 bases. This receptor was obtained from a woman aged 40-49 years in good health and CMV-seropositive. The chain has TRBV11-3 and TRBJ2-2, with TRBD2 matching over 10 bases. Specimen: PBMCs. CDR3 nucleotide sequence: TGTGCCAGCAGCTTAGATCTCCCTATAACTAGCGGGATCCTCACCGGGGAGCTGTTTTTT. Protein product: CASSLDLPITSGILTGELFF. The entire variable domain, with the rest obtained from reference TRBV11-3 and TRBJ2-2, is as follows: EAGVVQSPRYKIIEKKQPVAFWCNPISGHNTLYWYLQNLGQGPELLIRYENEEAVDDSQLPKDRFSAERLKGVDSTLKIQPAELGDSAVYLCASSLDLPITSGILTGELFFGEGSRLTVL.